This entry lists 2 T cell receptor beta chains sequenced from one sample in a study of T cell repertoires in cytomegalovirus infection. Their antigens remain unidentified. One entry per CDR3 protein results from TCRdb running MiXCR on the reads. Of about 900,000 distinct CDR3 sequences in the sample, roughly 30% were seen once. Source: cultured CD8+ T cells from PBMCs, taken from culture after CMV antigen stimulation. Receptors originate from a human donor in good health (CMV status not recorded). Some clones in this sample may be carry-over from other donors' samples.

Here the CDR3 reads CASSTGTGTEAFF. CDR3 in DNA: TGTGCCAGTAGTACCGGGACAGGGACTGAAGCTTTCTTT. The V gene is TRBV19, the J gene TRBJ1-1; 9 positions agree with TRBD1. CDR3 length: 13 residues. Germline lookup yields CDR1 LNHDA and CDR2 SQIVND (reference sequence). With 4 bases clipped from V and 5 bases from J, the junction kept 2 bases outside the gene matches.

This chain joins TRBV6-2 or TRBV6-3 and TRBJ1-3; D unclear. Germline V gives CDR1 MNHEY, CDR2 SVGEGT. V lost 4 bases and J 4 bases, leaving 8 bases between the germline ends. This CDR3 spans 13 amino acids. CDR3 loop: CASSLDRGNTIYF. The CDR3 region has the DNA TGTGCCAGCAGTTTGGATCGAGGAAACACCATATATTTT.